Each of the 15 T cell receptor beta chains below was sequenced from the same sample in a study of cytomegalovirus exposure and HLA in healthy donors. PCR amplification relied on 60 Vbeta primers (plus 13 Jbeta primers). The repertoire was sequenced with immunoSEQ multiplex PCR; TCRdb's copy has only in-frame clones and lacks some. The repertoire includes 65,000 to 85,000 clones, about 65% of them detected once, and approximately 2% sits in the top ten. The sample comprised PBMCs. These receptor sequences come from a woman aged 25 to 45 in good health and CMV-seronegative.

The chain carries TRBV28 and TRBJ1-2; weak D call: TRBD1 (5 bases). Germline CDR1 and CDR2: MDHEN and SYDVKM. V was cut by 9 bases and J by 4 bases, with 21 bases left in between. This CDR3 has 15 amino acids. CDR3 residues: CASCDPGDSSYGYTF. CDR3 in DNA: TGTGCCAGTTGCGACCCGGGCGACAGCTCCTATGGCTACACCTTC.

The chain couples TRBV9 to TRBJ1-2, with a weak D call TRBD1 (5 bases). V lost 3 bases to trimming and J lost 8 bases, with 14 bases between them. From germline, CDR1 is SGDLS and CDR2 YYNGEE. CDR3 length equals 13 residues. CDR3 region: CASSGGTERGYTF. CDR3 coding DNA: TGTGCCAGCAGCGGCGGGACGGAGAGGGGCTACACCTTC.

The chain joins TRBV30 to TRBJ2-7; D remains ambiguous. Germline CDR1 and CDR2: GTSNPN and SVGIG (reference sequence). The CDR3 is made up of 14 amino acids. CDR3 residues: CSFFKQKAAYEQYF. DNA of the CDR3: TGTTCTTTTTTCAAGCAGAAGGCGGCATACGAGCAGTACTTC. The variable domain in full, completed from reference TRBV30 and TRBJ2-7, reads SQTIHQWPATLVQPVGSPLSLECTVEGTSNPNLYWYRQAAGRGLQLLFYSVGIGQISSEVPQNLSASRPQDRQFILSSKKLLLSDSGFYLCSFFKQKAAYEQYFGPGTRLTVT.

The V gene is TRBV21-1, the J gene TRBJ2-2; TRBD1 is the table's D call, not checked against the DNA. TRBV21-1 is deemed a pseudogene. The CDR3 has 15 amino acids. The CDR3 nucleotides read TGTGCCAGCAGCACCCGGGACAGGGGGAACGGGGAGCTGTTTTTT. The encoded protein is CASSTRDRGNGELFF.

This clone was seen only a few times. This chain connects TRBV7-9 to TRBJ2-1, with TRBD2 identical over 10 bases. V shed 5 bases and J 3 bases; nucleotides not matched to a gene: 10. This CDR3 contains 17 residues. Germline-derived CDR1 and CDR2 are SEHNR and FQNEAQ (reference sequence). In nucleotides, the CDR3 is TGTGCCAGCAGCCAAGGGCTAGCGGGGGTAATCTACAATGAGCAGTTCTTC. Encoded protein: CASSQGLAGVIYNEQFF.

This chain joins TRBV30 and TRBJ1-6; 8 positions match TRBD1. The CDR3 length is 16 residues. Germline V gene sequence: CDR1 GTSNPN, CDR2 SVGIG (reference sequence). J gave up 2 bases and V 0 bases, and 3 bases lay outside the gene matches. The CDR3 sequence: CAWSVQGDPYNSPLHF. The CDR3 bases are TGTGCCTGGAGTGTACAGGGGGACCCCTATAATTCACCCCTCCACTTT. The whole variable domain, remainder taken from reference TRBV30 and TRBJ1-6, is SQTIHQWPATLVQPVGSPLSLECTVEGTSNPNLYWYRQAAGRGLQLLFYSVGIGQISSEVPQNLSASRPQDRQFILSSKKLLLSDSGFYLCAWSVQGDPYNSPLHFGNGTRLTVT.

The J gene is TRBJ2-7, the V gene TRBV7-2, with 8 bases identical to TRBD1. CDR1 and CDR2 (germline): SGHTA, FQGNSA. The V gene end was trimmed by 4 bases and the J gene end by 7 bases; junction bases not matched to a gene: 9. The CDR3 is 14 residues long. As DNA, the CDR3 is TGTGCCAGCAGCTCGAGACAGGGGTCGGGTGAGCAGTACTTC. Protein product: CASSSRQGSGEQYF.

This clone was seen more than once but under ten times. The chain joins TRBV6-6 to TRBJ2-4; maybe TRBD1 (5 bases). V was pared by 3 bases and J by 7 bases, with 13 bases between. The CDR3 is 14 residues long. The germline CDR1 and CDR2 sequences are MNHNY and SVGAGI (reference sequence). The CDR3 region is CASSYSRVYNIQYF. For the CDR3, the DNA is TGTGCCAGCAGTTATTCCAGGGTATACAACATTCAGTACTTC.

The chain has TRBV4-3 and TRBJ1-6; tentative D call: TRBD1 (6 bases). The CDR3 totals 13 residues. The V gene lost 0 bases and the J gene lost 14 bases, with 11 bases spanning the gap. Germline values: CDR1 LGHNA, CDR2 YSLEER. CDR3 amino acids: CASSQDPRGSLHF. The CDR3 DNA is TGCGCCAGCAGCCAAGATCCCAGGGGTTCCCTCCACTTT.

The DNA for the CDR3 is TGTGCCAGCATAGGGGTCCAGCCCCAGCATTTT. Protein: CASIGVQPQHF. This chain joins TRBV6-6 and TRBJ1-5; D might be TRBD1 (5 bases). This CDR3 spans 11 amino acids. Germline-derived CDR1 and CDR2 are MNHNY and SVGAGI (reference sequence). V dropped 7 bases and J dropped 7 bases, with 8 bases sitting between them.

V gene TRBV7-2 combines with J gene TRBJ1-1; possible D gene TRBD1, 6 bases. Per germline, CDR1 SGHTA and CDR2 FQGNSA. Trimming removed 3 bases from V and 1 base from J, with 15 bases in between. This CDR3 is 16 amino acids long. The CDR3 sequence: CASSLGRRTANTEAFF. The CDR3 nucleotides read TGTGCCAGCAGCTTGGGGCGCCGGACAGCGAACACTGAAGCTTTCTTT.

This clone appeared a single time. This chain connects TRBV5-6 to TRBJ2-1; D uncertain. Per the germline V gene, CDR1 is SGHDT and CDR2 is YYEEEE. Trimming left V 2 bases short and J 8 bases short, with 11 bases between. The CDR3 is 13 residues long. This chain's CDR3 is CASSLRGIDEQFF. DNA for the CDR3: TGTGCCAGCAGCTTAAGAGGAATCGATGAGCAGTTCTTC.

This chain uses TRBV5-6 with TRBJ1-4; possibly TRBD1 for D (6 bases). V was clipped by 0 bases and J by 5 bases, with 11 bases between them. Looked up from germline, CDR1 is SGHDT and CDR2 is YYEEEE. This CDR3 is 15 amino acids long. The CDR3 loop reads CASSLDQGTNEKLFF. In DNA, the CDR3 is TGTGCCAGCAGCTTGGATCAGGGGACGAATGAAAAACTGTTTTTT.

The gene calls are TRBV5-4 and TRBJ1-3; no reliable D call. Trimming took 3 bases from V and 4 from J, leaving 11 bases between them. Germline-derived CDR1 and CDR2 are SGHNT and YYREEE (reference sequence). The CDR3 has 14 amino acids. The CDR3 region is CASSSIGGGNTIYF. CDR3 in DNA: TGTGCCAGCAGCTCCATAGGAGGAGGAAACACCATATATTTT. The full variable domain, completed using reference TRBV5-4 and TRBJ1-3, is ETGVTQSPTHLIKTRGQQVTLRCSSQSGHNTVSWYQQALGQGPQFIFQYYREEENGRGNFPPRFSGLQFPNYSSELNVNALELDDSALYLCASSSIGGGNTIYFGEGSWLTVV.

The chain joins TRBV10-3 to TRBJ2-3, with a weak D call TRBD2 (6 bases). Germline-derived CDR1 and CDR2 are ENHRY and SYGVKD. Deletions cut 8 bases from V and 1 base from J, with 10 bases between. The CDR3 covers 13 residues. CDR3: CAIEKRGTDTQYF. The DNA for the CDR3 is TGTGCCATCGAGAAGCGGGGCACAGATACGCAGTATTTT.